This T cell receptor beta chain was documented in a study of blood T cell repertoires in COVID-19. Germline CDR1 is KGHDR and CDR2 is SFDVKD. V lost 3 bases and J lost 2; bases outside the gene matches: 5. The CDR3 is 15 residues long. Profiling relied on immunoSEQ multiplex PCR, and the TCRdb table lists in-frame clones only, not all of them. The table shows 300,000 to 400,000 clones, with about 88% occurring only once. Only a few counts were recorded for this clone. Sequences were obtained from peripheral blood. The chain combines TRBV24-1 with TRBJ1-1; TRBD1 matches at 7 bases. The sequence was collected from a woman in her 70s with COVID-19, enrolled during active disease. The CDR3 bases are TGTGCCACCAGTGATCCTCGACAGGGTAACACTGAAGCTTTCTTT. This translates into CATSDPRQGNTEAFF.